The source of this TCR beta chain is a study of blood T cells in healthy people across ages. Total RNA extraction produced at least 5.5 micrograms (per sample) for the study. In this sample, this clonotype turned up a few times. The CDR3 sequence is 12 residues long. With 9 bases removed from V and 5 bases from J, the gap between germline ends came to 13 bases. A second PCR, run for about 7 to 11 cycles, used a sample-barcoded 5' primer plus a J-beta primer mix. Each of the cDNA molecules was tagged by a template-switch adaptor with 12 random nucleotides. Samples each returned at least 3 million CDR3-containing paired-end reads. TCRdb analysed the 5' RACE reads with MiXCR anew, one entry per CDR3 protein. This table has approximately 800,000 distinct CDR3 sequences, 62% appearing once.

The specimen sequenced was blood. The J gene is TRBJ2-5, the V gene TRBV12-3 or TRBV12-4; the D gene is possibly TRBD1 (6 bases). The origin of this receptor is a man aged 25 to 40 in good health. The CDR3 DNA sequence: TGTGCCAGTGGACAGAGGGGCGAGACCCAGTACTTC. Amino acid sequence: CASGQRGETQYF.